This entry lists 7 T cell receptor beta chains sequenced from one sample in a study of blood T cell repertoires in COVID-19. Repertoires were generated with immunoSEQ multiplex PCR, while TCRdb's copy carries only in-frame clones and drops some. The sample yields roughly 250,000 clones, approximately 86% seen once. Source material: PBMCs or T cells enriched from blood (not recorded which). Every receptor here comes from a woman aged 25 to 45 with acute COVID-19.

The chain has TRBV9 and TRBJ2-7; 8 bases match TRBD1. Trimming took 4 bases from V and 4 from J; bases not matched to a gene: 10. The germline V gene encodes CDR1 SGDLS and CDR2 YYNGEE. CDR3 length: 15 residues. The CDR3 loop reads CASSTLGQGVYEQYF. CDR3 nucleotides: TGTGCCAGCAGCACGTTAGGACAGGGCGTATACGAGCAGTACTTC.

The chain carries TRBV6-4 and TRBJ2-3; 9 bases line up with TRBD2. With V trimmed by 4 bases and J by 1 base, 3 bases remained unmatched. Germline CDR1 and CDR2: MRHNA and SNTAGT. The CDR3 consists of 15 residues. The DNA of the CDR3 is TGTGCCAGCAGTGCCGCTAGCGGGGGCACAGATACGCAGTATTTT. Translated: CASSAASGGTDTQYF.

This rearrangement joins TRBV7-2 to TRBJ1-3; 8 nucleotides agree with TRBD1. J lost 7 bases, V lost 5 bases, and 10 bases had no gene match. Germline V gene data show CDR1 as SGHTA and CDR2 as FQGNSA. This CDR3 comprises 15 residues. CDR3 sequence (DNA): TGTGCCAGCAGCCTGCAGGGGGCAGATTTGAACACCATATATTTT. It yields the protein CASSLQGADLNTIYF.

The genes are TRBV28 and TRBJ1-5, with a weak D call TRBD1 (5 bases). The length of the CDR3 is 14 residues. CDR1 and CDR2 from the germline V gene are MDHEN and SYDVKM. V dropped 4 bases and J dropped 7 bases, with 14 bases sitting between them. CDR3 in DNA: TGTGCCAGCAGTTCGATCCAGGGTGGCCAGCCCCAGCATTTT. It is translated as CASSSIQGGQPQHF.

The chain is built from TRBV5-1 and TRBJ2-1, with 10 bases matching TRBD2. V was pared by 3 bases and J by 1 base, with 10 bases of the junction left unmatched. Germline V gives CDR1 SGHRS, CDR2 YFSETQ. The CDR3 runs 18 residues. CDR3 residues: CASSWGLRAGGSYNEQFF. CDR3 sequence (DNA): TGCGCCAGCAGCTGGGGCCTCAGAGCGGGAGGGTCCTACAATGAGCAGTTCTTC.

This clone has just a few counts. The V and J genes are TRBV7-2 and TRBJ2-1; 7 bases are a match to TRBD2. The CDR3 spans 17 residues. V was pared by 5 bases and J by 5 bases, with 15 bases of the junction left unmatched. The V gene's germline CDR1 is SGHTA and CDR2 FQGNSA. This CDR3 is CASSLNGEGSGDNEQFF. In DNA, the CDR3 is TGTGCCAGCAGCCTCAATGGGGAGGGGAGCGGGGACAATGAGCAGTTCTTC.

This clone has a single count. V and J are TRBV3-1 (or the pseudogene TRBV3-2) and TRBJ1-2; 8 nucleotides agree with TRBD1. The CDR3 contains 13 residues. The junction had 5 bases not matched to a gene; V was cut back by 4 bases and J by 7 bases. Germline values: CDR1 LGHDT, CDR2 YNNKEL (reference sequence). The chain's CDR3 is CASSLWTGSGYTF. CDR3 in DNA: TGTGCCAGCAGCCTTTGGACAGGGTCTGGCTACACCTTC.